This T cell receptor beta chain was sequenced in a study of identical twins. Study outcomes and limitations: Twin pairs had excess sharing that was weaker in beta out-of-frame sequences. One should note that invariant MAIT and iNKT cells could partly confound zero-insertion analyses.

Comments on this clonotype: Its antigen is undetermined. A much bigger clone sits one base away, suggesting this may be a read error.

Unique molecular identifiers were present on the cDNA, which also gained a universal primer site by template switching. TCRdb analysed the 5' RACE reads with MiXCR anew, one entry per CDR3 protein. The data show about 260,000 distinct CDR3 sequences, roughly 7% seen once. In germline, CDR1 is KGHDR, CDR2 SFDVKD. The CDR3 loop spans 16 amino acids. This same sample was also part of a study on yellow fever vaccine responses in identical twins. That work adds: Twin vaccine T cell responses reportedly seemed partly convergent, partly personalized.

Sequenced sample: memory (CD45RO+) T cells sorted from blood. The clonotype originates from a woman under 30 in good health. The chain couples TRBV24-1 to TRBJ2-1; 7 bases line up with TRBD1. CDR3 coding DNA: TGTGCCACCAGTAACAACAGGGGTCCTCCTTACAATGACCAGTTCTTC. This translates into CATSNNRGPPYNDQFF.